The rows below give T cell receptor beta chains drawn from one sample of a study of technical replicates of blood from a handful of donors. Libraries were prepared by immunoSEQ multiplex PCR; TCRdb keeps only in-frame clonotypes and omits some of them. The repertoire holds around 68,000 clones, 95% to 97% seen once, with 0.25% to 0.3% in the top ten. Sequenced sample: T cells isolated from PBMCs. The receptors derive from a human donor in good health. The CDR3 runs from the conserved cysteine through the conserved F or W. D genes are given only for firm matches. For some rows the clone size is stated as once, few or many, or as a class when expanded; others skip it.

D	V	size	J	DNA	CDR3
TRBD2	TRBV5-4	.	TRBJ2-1	TGTGCCAGCAGCTCCGGACTAGCTGACCCCAGAGAGCAGTTCTTC	CASSSGLADPREQFF
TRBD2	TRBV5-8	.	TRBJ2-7	TGTGCCAGCAGCTTAGGGCTAGCGGGAGGATCTCTCTACGAGCAGTACTTC	CASSLGLAGGSLYEQYF
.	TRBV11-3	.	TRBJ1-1	TGTGCCAGCAGCTTTCCGGGCACTGAAGCTTTCTTT	CASSFPGTEAFF
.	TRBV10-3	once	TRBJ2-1	TGTGCCACCCTACTACCCACCTACAATGAGCAGTTCTTC	CATLLPTYNEQFF
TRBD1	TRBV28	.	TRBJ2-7	TGTGCCAGCCTCCCCCGACAGGGAAGTCGGTGGTACTTC	CASLPRQGSRWYF
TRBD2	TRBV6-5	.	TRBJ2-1	TGTGCCAGCAGTTCGAGCCCGGGGGGCTCCTACAATGAGCAGTTCTTC	CASSSSPGGSYNEQFF
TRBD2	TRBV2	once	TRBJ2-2	TGTGCCAGCAGTGAAATGGCTAGCGGGAGGGTAACCGGGGAGCTGTTTTTT	CASSEMASGRVTGELFF
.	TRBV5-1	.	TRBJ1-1	TGCGCCAGCAGCTCAGGACTCACTGAAGCTTTCTTT	CASSSGLTEAFF
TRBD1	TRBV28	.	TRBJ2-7	TGTGCCAGCAGTTACAGGGGGCGCTCCCCCTACGAGCAGTACTTC	CASSYRGRSPYEQYF
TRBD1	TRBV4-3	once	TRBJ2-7	TGCGCCAGCAGCCAAGATCTGCCGGACAGGGGCTACGAGCAGTACTTC	CASSQDLPDRGYEQYF
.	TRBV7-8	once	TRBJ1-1	TGTGCCAGCAGCTTAGCGCCGAGGAGCACTGAAGCTTTCTTT	CASSLAPRSTEAFF
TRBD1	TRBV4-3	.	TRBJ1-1	TGCGCCAGCAGCCAATGGACAGGGGACACTGAAGCTTTCTTT	CASSQWTGDTEAFF
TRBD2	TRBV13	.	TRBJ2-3	TGTGCCAGCAGCGATATAGCGGGACCGAGGGGAGATACGCAGTATTTT	CASSDIAGPRGDTQYF
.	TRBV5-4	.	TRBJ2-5	TGTGCCAGCAGCTTAAGGCGGTACGGGACCCAGTACTTC	CASSLRRYGTQYF
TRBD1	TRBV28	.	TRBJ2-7	TGTGCCAGCAGTAAGGGGGACAGGAGCTCCTACGAGCAGTACTTC	CASSKGDRSSYEQYF
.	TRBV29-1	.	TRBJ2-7	TGCAGCGTTACGGGCGGGATCACCTACGAGCAGTACTTC	CSVTGGITYEQYF
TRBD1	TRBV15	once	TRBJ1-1	TGTGCCACCAGCAGTGACAGGGAGGTGACTGAAGCTTTCTTT	CATSSDREVTEAFF
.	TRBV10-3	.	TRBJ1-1	TGTGCCATCAAGGGCAGGGCGACTGAAGCTTTCTTT	CAIKGRATEAFF
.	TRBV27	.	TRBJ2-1	TGTGCCAGCAGTGCCAGTCGGGTCAATGAGCAGTTCTTC	CASSASRVNEQFF
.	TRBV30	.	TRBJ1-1	TGTGCCTGGAGTGTTACAGTCCCGTCAGGCACTGAAGCTTTCTTT	CAWSVTVPSGTEAFF
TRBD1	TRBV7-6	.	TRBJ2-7	TGTGCCAGCAGCTTAGGGACAGGCAAATCCTACGAGCAGTACTTC	CASSLGTGKSYEQYF
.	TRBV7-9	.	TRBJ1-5	TGTGCCAGCAGCTTAGGCGGGGGGGGTCAGCCCCAGCATTTT	CASSLGGGGQPQHF
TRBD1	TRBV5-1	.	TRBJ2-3	TGCGCCAGCAGGAAATCGGACAGGGCTAGCACAGATACGCAGTATTTT	CASRKSDRASTDTQYF
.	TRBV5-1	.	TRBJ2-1	TGCGCCAGCAGCTTGGAGTTAGCGGTACTCTACAATGAGCAGTTCTTC	CASSLELAVLYNEQFF
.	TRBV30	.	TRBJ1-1	TGTGCCTGGAGTATTTTACTCGCGAACACTGAAGCTTTCTTT	CAWSILLANTEAFF
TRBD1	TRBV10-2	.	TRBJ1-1	TGCGCCAGCAGTCCGGGACAGGGGGCGGCTGAAGCTTTCTTT	CASSPGQGAAEAFF
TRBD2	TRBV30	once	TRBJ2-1	TGTGCCTGGAGTAAACGGACTAGCGGAATCAATGAGCAGTTCTTC	CAWSKRTSGINEQFF
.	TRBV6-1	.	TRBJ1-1	TGTGCCAGCAGTGTATATGAAGCTTTCTTT	CASSVYEAFF
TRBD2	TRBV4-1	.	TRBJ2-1	TGCGCCAGCAACCCACGGGCTAGCGGGGGGAATGAGCAGTTCTTC	CASNPRASGGNEQFF
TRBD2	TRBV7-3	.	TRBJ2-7	TGTGCCAGCAGCTTACGGAGACTAGCGGGAGCAATCCTACGAGCGCAGTACTTC	CASSLRRLAGAILRAQYF
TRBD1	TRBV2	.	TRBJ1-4	TGTGCCAGCAGGGGGGACAGGGTTCGGGATGAAAAACTGTTTTTT	CASRGDRVRDEKLFF
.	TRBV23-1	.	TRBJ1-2	TGCGCCAGCAACCTCTTTTTCCTACCCTATGGCTACACCTTC	CASNLFFLPYGYTF
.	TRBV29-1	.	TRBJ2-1	TGCAGCGCGGAGGCAGGGGCGGGTGGGGAGCAGTTCTTC	CSAEAGAGGEQFF
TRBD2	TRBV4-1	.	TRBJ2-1	TGCGCCAGCAGCCAAGAAAGACTAGCGGGAGTCAATGAGCAGTTCTTC	CASSQERLAGVNEQFF
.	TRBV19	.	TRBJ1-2	TGTGCCAGTAGTATAGTCCAGGGGACCTTCATTTATGGCTACACCTTC	CASSIVQGTFIYGYTF
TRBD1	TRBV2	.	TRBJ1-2	TGTGCCAGTTCGGGACAGGGTAACTATGGCTACACCTTC	CASSGQGNYGYTF
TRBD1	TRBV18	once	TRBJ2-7	TGTGCCAGCTCACCCAGTAGGGGACAGGGGACATCCGAGCAGTACTTC	CASSPSRGQGTSEQYF
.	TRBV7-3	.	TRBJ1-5	TGTGCCAGCAGCCTTGTGGGGGGTGTCGGTCAGCCCCAGCATTTT	CASSLVGGVGQPQHF
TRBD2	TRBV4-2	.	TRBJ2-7	TGTGCCAGCAGCCATGGACTAGCGGGAGGTGAGCAGTACTTC	CASSHGLAGGEQYF
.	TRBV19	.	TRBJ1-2	TGTGCCAGTAGTATGACAAACTATGGCTACACCTTC	CASSMTNYGYTF
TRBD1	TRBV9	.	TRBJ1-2	TGTGCCAGCAGCCCGTATCCCGGGACAGACTATGGCTACACCTTC	CASSPYPGTDYGYTF
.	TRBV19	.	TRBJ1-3	TGTGCCAGTAGTATTGGGAGCTCTGGAAACACCATATATTTT	CASSIGSSGNTIYF
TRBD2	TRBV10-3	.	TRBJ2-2	TGTGCCATCAAGGCCTTAGCGGGAGAGGCCGGGGAGCTGTTTTTT	CAIKALAGEAGELFF
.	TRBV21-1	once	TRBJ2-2	TGTGCCAGCAGCAATTCGCGGGGGACCGGGGAGCTGTTTTTT	CASSNSRGTGELFF
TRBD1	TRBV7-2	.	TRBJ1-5	TGTGCCAGCAGCACGGACAGGGAAGGCAATCAGCCCCAGCATTTT	CASSTDREGNQPQHF
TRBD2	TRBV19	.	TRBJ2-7	TGTGCCAGTTCGTTAGCGGGAGGGCCGTACGAGCAGTACTTC	CASSLAGGPYEQYF
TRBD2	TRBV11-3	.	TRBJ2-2	TGTGCCAGCAGCTTAGTAGCGGGATCGGTCGGGGAGCTGTTTTTT	CASSLVAGSVGELFF
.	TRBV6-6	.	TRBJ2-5	TGTGCCAGCAGTTACTCGATGGACAGCCAAGAGACCCAGTACTTC	CASSYSMDSQETQYF
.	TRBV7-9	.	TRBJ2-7	TGTGCCAGCAGCTTAAGTTCATCGGGCGAGCAGTACTTC	CASSLSSSGEQYF
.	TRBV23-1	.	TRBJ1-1	TGCGCCAGCAGAACGGACAGCTTGAACACTGAAGCTTTCTTT	CASRTDSLNTEAFF
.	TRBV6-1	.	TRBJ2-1	TGTGCCAGCAGAGTACAGGGTTTCGCTGAGCAGTTCTTC	CASRVQGFAEQFF
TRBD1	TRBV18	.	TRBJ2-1	TGTGCCAGCTCACCATTAACAGGGGGGAATGAGCAGTTCTTC	CASSPLTGGNEQFF
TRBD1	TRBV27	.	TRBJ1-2	TGTGCCAGCAGTTGGGGGACAGGGGAACGGGGCTACACCTTC	CASSWGTGERGYTF
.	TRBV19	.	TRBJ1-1	TGTGCCAGTAGTATTATGGGCGGGGACACTGAAGCTTTCTTT	CASSIMGGDTEAFF
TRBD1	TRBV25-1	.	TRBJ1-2	TGTGCCAGCAGTGAACAGGGGGCCTGGGGCTACACCTTC	CASSEQGAWGYTF
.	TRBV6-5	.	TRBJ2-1	TGTGCCAGCAGTTGGTCTAGCGTCGGTGGGGAGCAGTTCTTC	CASSWSSVGGEQFF
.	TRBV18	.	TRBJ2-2	TGTGCCAGCTCACCCAGGCCGGGGTACACCGGGGAGCTGTTTTTT	CASSPRPGYTGELFF
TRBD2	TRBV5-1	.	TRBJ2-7	TGCGCCAGCAGCTTGGCCATCAGGGAGGGAATCTACGAGCAGTACTTC	CASSLAIREGIYEQYF
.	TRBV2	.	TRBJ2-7	TGTGCCAGCTCTGCGGGTTCCTACGAGCAGTACTTC	CASSAGSYEQYF
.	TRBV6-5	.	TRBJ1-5	TGTGCCAGCCGGATCGGGGAGCGGCAGCCCCAGCATTTT	CASRIGERQPQHF